This note documents a single T cell receptor (beta chain) sequence. Methods used by the authors: Reference gene primer amplification gave nucleated cell count estimates. Using immunoSEQ multiplex PCR, the repertoire was profiled, and TCRdb retains in-frame clones only, with some absent. V and J calls and clone size follow that table, whereas D and trimming were derived from the DNA. Seen here are 250,000 or so clones, around nine tenths observed once, and the top ten hold approximately 2.6%. This record comes from a study of blood T cell repertoires in COVID-19. At the level of the study: From the United States, Italy and Spain came samples of acute and convalescent COVID-19.

This CDR3 is 16 amino acids long. J was trimmed by 2 bases and V by 0 bases; bases with no gene match: 6. Germline CDR1 and CDR2: SGHRS and YFSETQ. Sequencing was carried out using peripheral blood. The clonotype was recovered from a woman aged 55-69 years with acute or convalescent COVID-19. The V and J genes are TRBV5-1 and TRBJ2-3; 7 bases match TRBD2. The DNA for the CDR3 is TGCGCCAGCAGCTTGGGGGACTACCTCCTCACAGATACGCAGTATTTT. Protein: CASSLGDYLLTDTQYF.